This note documents a single T cell receptor (beta chain) sequence. The antigen is not known. The CDR3 runs to 12 residues. V shed 7 bases and J shed 3 bases, with 12 bases lying between them. Germline V gene data show CDR1 as DFQATT and CDR2 as SNEGSKA (reference sequence). Researchers barred patients who had uncontrolled infection, other autoimmune disease, pregnancy or lactation. This specimen comes from a study of T cells in Graves' hyperthyroidism and ophthalmopathy. Regarding the study as a whole: The blood repertoire included most of the expanded thyroid clonotypes above 0.001. A model of 13 V-J pairs discriminated ophthalmopathy from stable hyperthyroidism.

What was amplified from RNA transcripts were TCR beta CDR3 regions. The HTBI primer set was used in a first-round RT-PCR of the TCR CDR3. Via MiXCR, TCRdb re-called the multiplex PCR reads, giving one row per CDR3 protein. This table holds about 350,000 distinct CDR3 sequences, about a sixth found once. What was sequenced was blood. This sequence originates from a woman in her 40s with Graves' ophthalmopathy. The J gene is TRBJ1-1, the V gene TRBV20-1, with a possible D match to TRBD1 (6 bases). The CDR3 DNA reads as TGCAGTGTACAGGGTTTGGACACTGAAGCTTTCTTT. Encoded protein: CSVQGLDTEAFF.